These 10 T cell receptor beta chains were all obtained from the same sample, sequenced in a study of blood T cell repertoires in COVID-19. The data were produced by immunoSEQ multiplex PCR, yet TCRdb's version contains in-frame clones alone and is incomplete. Of 15,000 to 20,000 clones listed, about 81% are singletons. Sequencing was carried out using peripheral blood. These receptors all stem from a man aged 35-49 years with active or convalescent COVID-19.

The V call is TRBV5-1, the J call TRBJ2-1; 9 nucleotides align to TRBD2. V shed 0 bases, J shed 6 bases, and the junction held 7 bases outside the gene matches. The CDR3 length is 16 residues. The germline CDR1 and CDR2 sequences are SGHRS and YFSETQ. The CDR3 sequence: CASSLVLAGVGNEQFF. DNA of the CDR3: TGCGCCAGCAGCTTGGTCTTAGCGGGGGTAGGCAATGAGCAGTTCTTC.

The chain combines TRBV19 with TRBJ2-2; 7 bases fit TRBD1. The germline V gene has CDR1 LNHDA and CDR2 SQIVND (reference sequence). With 10 bases clipped from V and 0 bases from J, the junction kept 5 bases outside the gene matches. The CDR3 is made up of 14 amino acids. CDR3 coding DNA: TGTGCCACAAGGGACAGATCGAACACCGGGGAGCTGTTTTTT. Amino acids: CATRDRSNTGELFF.

The chain has TRBV6-5 and TRBJ1-5, with 9 bases identical to TRBD1. The V gene's germline CDR1 is MNHEY and CDR2 SVGAGI. Germline trimming cut 5 bases from V and 7 bases from J; bases unmatched to any gene: 6. CDR3 length: 14 residues. The CDR3 loop is CASSPGQGNQPQHF. The CDR3 nucleotides are TGTGCCAGCAGTCCGGGACAGGGAAACCAGCCCCAGCATTTT.

The chain has TRBV5-1 and TRBJ1-1; tentative D call: TRBD1 (5 bases). Looked up from germline, CDR1 is SGHRS and CDR2 is YFSETQ. CDR3 length: 14 residues. With 0 bases removed from V and 7 bases from J, the gap between germline ends came to 13 bases. The CDR3 DNA reads TGCGCCAGCAGCTTGGGGTCGACGGGGGTTGAAGCTTTCTTT. This encodes CASSLGSTGVEAFF.

This clone was picked up a small number of times. V usage is TRBV27 and J usage is TRBJ1-1; D is perhaps TRBD1 (5 bases). The CDR3 contains 14 residues. Germline CDR1 MNHEY, CDR2 SMNVEV (reference sequence). V was shortened by 2 bases and J by 4 bases, with 11 bases between the two germline ends. The CDR3 is CASSLIGEATEAFF. The CDR3 DNA is TGTGCCAGCAGTTTAATAGGGGAAGCCACTGAAGCTTTCTTT.

This chain links TRBV10-3 with TRBJ1-6, with 7 bases lining up with TRBD1. Trimming removed 11 bases from V and 7 bases from J; junction bases left unmatched: 5. CDR3 length: 12 amino acids. Germline V gene lookup returns CDR1 ENHRY and CDR2 SYGVKD. CDR3 protein: CAGGDSNSPLHF. The CDR3 DNA reads TGTGCCGGCGGGGACAGCAATTCACCCCTCCACTTT.

This clone was seen only once. The rearrangement joins TRBV27 to TRBJ2-5, with unresolved D. Germline V lookup: CDR1 MNHEY, CDR2 SMNVEV (reference sequence). CDR3 size: 15 residues. V was pared by 6 bases and J by 2 bases, with 16 bases between. The CDR3 reads CASRYDPTRQETQYF. For the CDR3, the DNA is TGTGCCAGCAGGTATGATCCCACCAGACAAGAGACCCAGTACTTC.

This chain uses TRBV4-1 with TRBJ2-3; no definite D call. V was cut by 8 bases and J by 0 bases, with 12 bases left in between. Germline V gene sequence: CDR1 MGHRA, CDR2 YSYEKL. This CDR3 is 14 amino acids long. CDR3 protein: CASLGSRSTDTQYF. CDR3 sequence (DNA): TGCGCCAGCCTCGGCTCGCGGAGCACAGATACGCAGTATTTT.

The chain joins TRBV4-3 to TRBJ1-4; 10 bases agree with TRBD1. There are 15 residues in the CDR3. J lost 6 bases, V lost 0 bases, and 1 base had no gene match. Germline V gene lookup returns CDR1 LGHNA and CDR2 YSLEER. The CDR3 loop reads CASSQEGTGDEKLFF. CDR3 in DNA: TGCGCCAGCAGCCAAGAAGGGACAGGGGATGAAAAACTGTTTTTT.

Relative to its sample, this clone is medium-sized (0.01 to 0.1%). The J gene is TRBJ2-1, the V gene TRBV15; possibly TRBD2 for D (7 bases). Germline V gene sequence: CDR1 LNHNV, CDR2 YYDKDF (reference sequence). V lost 1 base and J 6 bases, leaving 13 bases between the germline ends. This CDR3 contains 15 residues. The CDR3 region has the DNA TGTGCCACCAGCAGAGGGGCAGGGGAGGGCAATGAGCAGTTCTTC. This encodes CATSRGAGEGNEQFF.